Reported below is one TCR beta chain. Its antigen is unknown. The data were taken from a study of OX40 agonist ivuxolimab in advanced cancers. On the study more broadly: An agonistic human IgG2 monoclonal antibody against OX40 (CD134) was given. Hepatocellular carcinoma, melanoma, renal cell or head and neck cancer was diagnosed in the dose-escalation patients.

Sequencing was performed with immunoSEQ multiplex PCR; in TCRdb, only in-frame clones are kept and a portion is missing. The sample records around 16,000 clones, about 77% being singletons. Study-wide results and caveats: Antigen specificity of clonally expanded peripheral T cells was not established. There was clonal expansion of CD4+ and CD8+ blood T cells by week 6 at 0.1 to 3.0 mg/kg.

The TCR comes from an adult with an advanced solid tumor such as melanoma, head and neck, liver or kidney cancer. Sequencing was performed on CD4+ or CD8+ T cells sorted from blood, taken in a trial of the OX40 agonist ivuxolimab.

The CDR3 is CASSQGQGTEAFF. CDR3 in DNA: TGTGCCAGCAGCCAAGGACAGGGCACTGAAGCTTTCTTT. The chain couples TRBV14 to TRBJ1-1, with 7 bases aligning to TRBD1. The CDR3 has 13 amino acids. Germline CDR1 SGHDN, CDR2 FVKESK. After removal of 1 base from V and 4 bases from J, the junction contained 0 bases not matched to a gene.